Following are 28 T cell receptor beta chains from one sample sequenced in a study of radiation and T cells in renal cell carcinoma. The protocol was immunoSEQ multiplex PCR, while the TCRdb copy is restricted to in-frame clones and leaves out a portion. The sample includes approximately 40,000 clones, 70% to 85% of them seen just once. Time point meaning: blood 4 weeks post-SBRT, at nephrectomy. The treatment: 15 Gy SBRT to primary tumor, nephrectomy 4 weeks later. The source was blood, collected from a patient whose treatment included radiotherapy and nephrectomy. The receptors derive from a woman between 65 and 79 years old with renal cell carcinoma.

V usage is TRBV7-6 and J usage is TRBJ1-4; 8 bases are a match to TRBD1. V dropped 5 bases and J dropped 6; count of bases not matched to a gene: 8. Germline V CDR1 and CDR2: SGHVS, FNYEAQ. The CDR3 runs 15 residues. The CDR3 coding sequence is TGTGCCAGCAGCCACCGGACAGGGAGAGATGAAAAACTGTTTTTT. It encodes CASSHRTGRDEKLFF.

V usage is TRBV5-6 and J usage is TRBJ1-1; 8 bases fit TRBD1. Trimming cost V 4 bases and J 4 bases; bases outside gene matches: 12. The germline V gene encodes CDR1 SGHDT and CDR2 YYEEEE. The CDR3 contains 16 residues. CDR3 DNA: TGTGCCAGCAGCCTGAGGACAGGGAACATATTCACTGAAGCTTTCTTT. Its protein product is CASSLRTGNIFTEAFF.

The table lists this clone with a count of one. The V call is TRBV12-1, the J call TRBJ2-5; TRBD2 is the table's D call, not checked against the DNA. TRBV12-1 is a documented pseudogene. This CDR3 is 11 amino acids long. The CDR3 spells CASRRAETQYF. The DNA for the CDR3 is TGTGCCAGCCGGCGGGCGGAGACCCAGTACTTC.

The chain uses TRBV14 and TRBJ1-3; D is unclear. The CDR3 has 16 residues. V lost 3 bases, J lost 0 bases, and 12 bases lay in between. Germline V gene sequence: CDR1 SGHDN, CDR2 FVKESK. This chain's CDR3 is CASSQTSILSGNTIYF. The CDR3 bases are TGTGCCAGCAGCCAGACGTCGATACTCTCTGGAAACACCATATATTTT.

The chain joins TRBV7-8 to TRBJ2-7, with 10 bases fitting TRBD1. Germline CDR1 is SGHVS and CDR2 is FQNEAQ. The CDR3 is 14 residues long. J lost 5 bases, V lost 4 bases, and 5 bases had no gene match. The chain's CDR3 is CASSSGQGFDEQYF. The CDR3 region has the DNA TGTGCCAGCAGCTCGGGACAGGGGTTCGACGAGCAGTACTTC.

This chain uses TRBV6-5 with TRBJ1-1; maybe TRBD1 (6 bases). The CDR3 runs to 14 residues. V dropped 6 bases and J dropped 2 bases, with 13 bases sitting between them. Germline V gene data show CDR1 as MNHEY and CDR2 as SVGAGI. The CDR3 region has the DNA TGTGCCAGCAGCTATCGGACAGACAACACTGAAGCTTTCTTT. This translates into CASSYRTDNTEAFF.

The genes are TRBV18 and TRBJ2-5, with 7 bases lining up with TRBD1. CDR1 is KGHSH, CDR2 LQKENI, per germline. The J segment lost 5 bases and the V segment lost 3 bases, leaving 9 bases of the junction unmatched. The CDR3 is 15 residues long. CDR3: CASSPRQGMEETQYF. DNA of the CDR3: TGTGCCAGCTCACCGAGACAGGGCATGGAGGAGACCCAGTACTTC. The whole variable domain, remainder taken from reference TRBV18 and TRBJ2-5, is NAGVMQNPRHLVRRRGQEARLRCSPMKGHSHVYWYRQLPEEGLKFMVYLQKENIIDESGMPKERFSAEFPKEGPSILRIQQVVRGDSAAYFCASSPRQGMEETQYFGPGTRLLVL.

This rearrangement joins TRBV7-8 to TRBJ2-5; 8 nucleotides match TRBD2. V lost 3 bases to trimming and J lost 4 bases; unmatched junction nucleotides: 10. CDR1 and CDR2 (germline): SGHVS, FQNEAQ. The CDR3 has 16 residues. The CDR3 loop is CASSFSPAGAGETQYF. The CDR3 coding sequence is TGTGCCAGCAGCTTTTCTCCAGCGGGAGCTGGAGAGACCCAGTACTTC. Looking up the rest from reference TRBV7-8 and TRBJ2-5 gives the full variable domain: GAGVSQSPRYKVAKRGQDVALRCDPISGHVSLFWYQQALGQGPEFLTYFQNEAQLDKSGLPSDRFFAERPEGSVSTLKIQRTQQEDSAVYLCASSFSPAGAGETQYFGPGTRLLVL.

This clone was recorded once. The chain links TRBV5-5 to TRBJ2-3; TRBD1 agrees at 12 bases. There are 19 residues in the CDR3. Trimming at V came to 4 bases and at J to 0 bases, leaving 12 bases not matched to a gene. The germline gives CDR1 SGHKS, CDR2 YYEKEE (reference sequence). The CDR3 DNA sequence: TGTGCCAGCAGCCCGGCTCCGGGACAGGGGGCTCTTAGCACAGATACGCAGTATTTT. This translates into CASSPAPGQGALSTDTQYF.

The CDR3 protein is CASTPNQGWDEKLFF. The CDR3 nucleotides read TGTGCCAGTACCCCAAATCAGGGTTGGGATGAAAAACTGTTTTTT. The rearrangement links TRBV19 to TRBJ1-4; TRBD1 might be the D (5 bases). Per germline, CDR1 LNHDA and CDR2 SQIVND (reference sequence). V lost 7 bases to trimming and J lost 6 bases, with 18 bases between them. This CDR3 region has 15 residues.

V gene TRBV4-3 combines with J gene TRBJ2-7, with 9 bases matching TRBD2. Germline trimming cut 0 bases from V and 2 bases from J; bases unmatched to any gene: 17. CDR3 length: 20 amino acids. Germline CDR1 LGHNA, CDR2 YSLEER. Here the CDR3 reads CASSQDLGVGGTSRTYEQYF. The CDR3 DNA reads as TGCGCCAGCAGCCAAGATTTGGGAGTGGGGGGGACTAGCAGAACCTACGAGCAGTACTTC.

The chain employs TRBV7-3 and TRBJ2-1; 9 bases fit TRBD2. The CDR3 runs to 16 residues. With V trimmed by 5 bases and J by 3 bases, 8 bases remained unmatched. From germline, CDR1 is SGHTA and CDR2 FQGTGA. The DNA for the CDR3 is TGTGCCAGCAGCCCCCACGCTAGCGGGAACTACAATGAGCAGTTCTTC. Encoded protein: CASSPHASGNYNEQFF.

V usage is TRBV5-1 and J usage is TRBJ2-7; D is perhaps TRBD1 (6 bases). CDR3 length: 15 residues. Trimming took off 4 bases at V and 1 base at J, with 15 bases between the two ends. Looked up from germline, CDR1 is SGHRS and CDR2 is YFSETQ. For the CDR3, the DNA is TGCGCCAGCAGCCCTCTACAGGGTATGTCCTACGAGCAGTACTTC. Its protein is CASSPLQGMSYEQYF.

The CDR3: CAITATGATDTQYF. The CDR3 bases are TGTGCCATCACCGCAACGGGGGCCACAGATACGCAGTATTTT. The chain recombines TRBV10-3 with TRBJ2-3; D tentatively fits TRBD1 or TRBD2 (6 bases each). Per the germline V gene, CDR1 is ENHRY and CDR2 is SYGVKD. The CDR3 is made up of 14 amino acids. V gave up 7 bases and J gave up 2 bases, with 13 bases separating them.

This chain connects TRBV10-3 to TRBJ2-1; tentatively, D is TRBD2 (6 bases). This CDR3 is 18 amino acids long. The germline gives CDR1 ENHRY, CDR2 SYGVKD. V lost 2 bases to trimming and J lost 8 bases, with 25 bases between them. The CDR3 nucleotides are TGTGCCATCAGTGAGCAGGCCCTCGTCCGGGGGACCCTGTATGAGCAGTTCTTC. Encoded protein: CAISEQALVRGTLYEQFF.

The chain links TRBV19 to TRBJ2-1; D not certain. Trimming left V 1 base short and J 0 bases short, with 10 bases between. The CDR3 runs 16 residues. Germline V gene data show CDR1 as LNHDA and CDR2 as SQIVND (reference sequence). The CDR3 protein is CASSIGGLISYNEQFF. CDR3 sequence (DNA): TGTGCCAGTAGTATAGGTGGCCTAATCTCCTACAATGAGCAGTTCTTC.

This chain joins TRBV9 and TRBJ1-2; 8 positions agree with TRBD1. V was clipped by 2 bases and J by 2 bases; unmatched bases: 5. In germline, CDR1 is SGDLS, CDR2 YYNGEE. The CDR3 runs to 15 residues. As DNA, the CDR3 is TGTGCCAGCAGCGTCCAGACAGGGGTGAACTATGGCTACACCTTC. Amino acid sequence: CASSVQTGVNYGYTF. Variable domain in full (rest from reference TRBV9 and TRBJ1-2): DSGVTQTPKHLITATGQRVTLRCSPRSGDLSVYWYQQSLDQGLQFLIQYYNGEERAKGNILERFSAQQFPDLHSELNLSSLELGDSALYFCASSVQTGVNYGYTFGSGTRLTVV.

J is TRBJ1-2 and V is TRBV28, with 8 nucleotides matching TRBD1. The CDR3 has 14 amino acids. Germline-derived CDR1 and CDR2 are MDHEN and SYDVKM. V shed 8 bases and J 8 bases; nucleotides not matched to a gene: 13. CDR3 amino acids: CASHGQGSYVGYTF. The CDR3 bases are TGTGCCAGCCACGGACAGGGCTCCTACGTGGGCTACACCTTC.

This chain joins TRBV6-5 and TRBJ2-1; no definite D call. The CDR3 length is 14 residues. V shed 0 bases and J shed 5 bases, with 8 bases lying between them. CDR1 MNHEY and CDR2 SVGAGI come from the germline V gene. This CDR3 is CASSYSGGDNEQFF. In DNA, the CDR3 is TGTGCCAGCAGTTACTCCGGTGGCGACAATGAGCAGTTCTTC.

This clone has a handful of counts. The CDR3 is CASSSRRQGNYGYTF. The CDR3 region has the DNA TGTGCCAGCAGCTCCCGGAGACAGGGGAACTATGGCTACACCTTC. The chain has TRBV7-9 and TRBJ1-2; 8 nucleotides agree with TRBD1. Germline V gene lookup returns CDR1 SEHNR and CDR2 FQNEAQ (reference sequence). The CDR3 contains 15 residues. The junction had 6 bases not matched to a gene; V was cut back by 4 bases and J by 2 bases.

Points on this clone: A single base separates this from a much larger clone, so it may be a read error. The sample carries other DNA sequences with the same CDR3. The chain's CDR3 is CASSLDKGGLYGYTF. The DNA for the CDR3 is TGTGCCAGCAGCTTGGATAAGGGGGGTCTGTATGGCTACACCTTC. The chain uses TRBV5-4 and TRBJ1-2; the D gene is possibly TRBD1 (6 bases). The ends were cut back, 0 bases at V and 5 bases at J, with 14 bases in the middle. The CDR3 runs to 15 residues. Germline V gives CDR1 SGHNT, CDR2 YYREEE (reference sequence). The variable domain in full, with the rest retrieved from reference TRBV5-4 and TRBJ1-2, is ETGVTQSPTHLIKTRGQQVTLRCSSQSGHNTVSWYQQALGQGPQFIFQYYREEENGRGNFPPRFSGLQFPNYSSELNVNALELDDSALYLCASSLDKGGLYGYTFGSGTRLTVV.

This chain connects TRBV4-3 to TRBJ2-6; D not resolved. V was pared by 0 bases and J by 4 bases, with 13 bases between. Germline V CDR1 and CDR2: LGHNA, YSLEER. The CDR3 extends over 17 amino acids. The CDR3 region is CASSQDYPSSGANVLTF. The CDR3 DNA sequence: TGCGCCAGCAGCCAAGATTACCCCAGCTCAGGGGCCAACGTCCTGACTTTC.

V is TRBV5-1 and J is TRBJ2-1; D gene unclear. CDR1 and CDR2 from the germline V gene are SGHRS and YFSETQ. V was pared by 2 bases and J by 6 bases, with 6 bases between. This CDR3 contains 12 residues. The CDR3 bases are TGCGCCAGCAGCTTTCGGGCCAATGAGCAGTTCTTC. Translated: CASSFRANEQFF.

DNA for the CDR3: TGTGCCAGCGGGGACGGCAACCTAGCGTCTACGCAGTATTTT. Protein: CASGDGNLASTQYF. The V and J genes are TRBV6-1 and TRBJ2-3; D is possibly TRBD2 (6 bases). V dropped 8 bases and J dropped 8 bases, with 20 bases sitting between them. The CDR3 covers 14 residues. Looked up from germline, CDR1 is MNHNS and CDR2 is SASEGT.

The rearrangement uses TRBV7-8 and TRBJ2-5, with 7 bases lining up with TRBD1. The CDR3 is made up of 15 amino acids. The junction had 6 bases not matched to a gene; V was cut back by 1 base and J by 4 bases. The V gene's germline CDR1 is SGHVS and CDR2 FQNEAQ. CDR3: CASSLGDRARETQYF. The CDR3 DNA sequence: TGTGCCAGCAGCTTAGGGGACAGAGCGAGAGAGACCCAGTACTTC.

This chain joins TRBV7-8 and TRBJ1-2, with D possibly being TRBD1 (6 bases). V dropped 2 bases and J dropped 7 bases, with 23 bases sitting between them. Germline-derived CDR1 and CDR2 are SGHVS and FQNEAQ. CDR3 length: 17 amino acids. This CDR3 reads CASSLFRQVRDMSGYTF. The DNA for the CDR3 is TGTGCCAGCAGCTTATTTCGACAGGTCCGGGATATGAGTGGCTACACCTTC.

The V call is TRBV7-9, the J call TRBJ2-5; TRBD2 might be the D (7 bases). Looked up from germline, CDR1 is SEHNR and CDR2 is FQNEAQ (reference sequence). The ends were cut back, 5 bases at V and 0 bases at J, with 13 bases in the middle. The CDR3 loop spans 15 amino acids. The CDR3 DNA reads TGTGCCAGCAGCACAGCGGGACACCACCAAGAGACCCAGTACTTC. Translation gives CASSTAGHHQETQYF.

J is TRBJ1-1 and V is TRBV5-6; no reliable D call. Germline V gene data show CDR1 as SGHDT and CDR2 as YYEEEE. The CDR3 has 13 amino acids. V shed 4 bases and J shed 0 bases, with 7 bases lying between them. The DNA of the CDR3 is TGTGCCAGCAGCAAGACTGTGAACACTGAAGCTTTCTTT. Translating it yields CASSKTVNTEAFF.